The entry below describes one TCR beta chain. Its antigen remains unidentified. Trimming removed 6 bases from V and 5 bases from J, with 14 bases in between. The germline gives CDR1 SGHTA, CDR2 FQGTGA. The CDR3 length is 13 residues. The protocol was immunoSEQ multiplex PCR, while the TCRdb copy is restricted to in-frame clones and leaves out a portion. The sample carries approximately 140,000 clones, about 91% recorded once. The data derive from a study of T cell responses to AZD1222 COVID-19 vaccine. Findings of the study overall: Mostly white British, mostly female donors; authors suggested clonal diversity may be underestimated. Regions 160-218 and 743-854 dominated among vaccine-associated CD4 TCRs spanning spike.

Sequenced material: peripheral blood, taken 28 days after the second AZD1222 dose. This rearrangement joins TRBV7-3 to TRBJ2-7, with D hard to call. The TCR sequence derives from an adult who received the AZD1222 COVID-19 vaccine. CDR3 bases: TGTGCCAGCAGTACGGCGGCTCTCCACGAGCAGTACTTC. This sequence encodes CASSTAALHEQYF. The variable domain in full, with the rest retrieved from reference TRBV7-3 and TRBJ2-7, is GAGVSQTPSNKVTEKGKYVELRCDPISGHTALYWYRQSLGQGPEFLIYFQGTGAADDSGLPNDRFFAVRPEGSVSTLKIQRTERGDSAVYLCASSTAALHEQYFGPGTRLTVT.